This TCR beta chain originates from a study of long-term antiretroviral therapy in people with HIV. Trimming took off 7 bases at V and 3 bases at J, with 10 bases between the two ends. CDR1 and CDR2 (germline): MNHNY, SVGAGI (reference sequence). CDR3 size: 12 residues. General study results and limits: Repertoire composition at all time points was dominated by clones that had expanded before ART. Diversity rose after ART but stayed below transplant donor controls. Viral resistance, ART adherence and therapy changes all lacked available data. HIV repertoires spanned narrower CDR3 length ranges than controls.

On this clone itself: The antigen remains unidentified.

Sequencing relied on immunoSEQ assay v3.0, run at survey level. Measured with immunoSEQ multiplex PCR; TCRdb has only the in-frame clones, and not every one. Altogether 35,000 or so clones are present, about 85% being singletons, with the ten largest covering 4.5% to 5%. The sequence was collected from a woman aged 25 to 45 with HIV. The sequencing used unsorted PBMCs, collected 2.7 to 2.9 years before starting antiretroviral therapy. The chain joins TRBV6-6 to TRBJ2-7; D may be TRBD1 (6 bases). CDR3 DNA sequence: TGTGCCAGCAAGGGGGTTTTCTACGAGCAGTACTTC. Its translation is CASKGVFYEQYF.